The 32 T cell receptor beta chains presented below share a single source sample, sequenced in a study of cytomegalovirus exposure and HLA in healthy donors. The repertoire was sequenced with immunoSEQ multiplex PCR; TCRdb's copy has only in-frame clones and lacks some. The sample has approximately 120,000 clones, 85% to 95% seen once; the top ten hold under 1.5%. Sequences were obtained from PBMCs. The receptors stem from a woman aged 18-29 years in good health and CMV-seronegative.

For the CDR3, the DNA is TGTGCCAGCAGGACAGGGGCGAACTATGGCTACACCTTC. Translated, it gives CASRTGANYGYTF. The rearrangement uses TRBV27 and TRBJ1-2; 8 bases align to TRBD1. Per the germline V gene, CDR1 is MNHEY and CDR2 is SMNVEV (reference sequence). The CDR3 is 13 amino acids. With V trimmed by 6 bases and J by 2 bases, 2 bases remained unmatched.

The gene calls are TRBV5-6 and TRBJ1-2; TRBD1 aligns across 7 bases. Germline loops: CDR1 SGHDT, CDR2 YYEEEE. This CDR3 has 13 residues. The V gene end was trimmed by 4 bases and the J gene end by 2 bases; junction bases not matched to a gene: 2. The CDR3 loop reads CASSPDRNYGYTF. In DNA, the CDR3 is TGTGCCAGCAGCCCGGACAGGAACTATGGCTACACCTTC.

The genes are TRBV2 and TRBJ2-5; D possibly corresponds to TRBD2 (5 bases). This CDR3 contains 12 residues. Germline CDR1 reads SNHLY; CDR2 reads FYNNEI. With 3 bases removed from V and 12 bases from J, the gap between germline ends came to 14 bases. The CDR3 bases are TGTGCCAGCAGTGAGCCTGACCCCGGGAAGTACTTC. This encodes CASSEPDPGKYF.

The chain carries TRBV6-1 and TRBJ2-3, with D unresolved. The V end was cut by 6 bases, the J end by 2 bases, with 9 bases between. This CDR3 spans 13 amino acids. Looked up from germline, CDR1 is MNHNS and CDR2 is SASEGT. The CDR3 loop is CASSSLPTDTQYF. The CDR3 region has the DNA TGTGCCAGCAGCTCCCTCCCCACAGATACGCAGTATTTT.

This CDR3 is CASSQAGGPPGELFF. The CDR3, as DNA: TGTGCCAGCAGCCAAGCGGGAGGGCCCCCCGGGGAGCTGTTTTTT. The rearrangement links TRBV4-2 to TRBJ2-2; TRBD2 aligns across 8 bases. The CDR3 runs to 15 residues. CDR1 and CDR2 (germline): LGHNA, YNFKEQ. Trimming cost V 1 base and J 6 bases; bases outside gene matches: 4.

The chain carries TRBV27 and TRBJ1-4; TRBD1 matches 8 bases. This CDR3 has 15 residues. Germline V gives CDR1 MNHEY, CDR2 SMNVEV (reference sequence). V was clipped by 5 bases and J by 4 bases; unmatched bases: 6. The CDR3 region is CASSRSDRGNEKLFF. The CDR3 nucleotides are TGTGCCAGCAGTCGATCCGACAGGGGTAATGAAAAACTGTTTTTT. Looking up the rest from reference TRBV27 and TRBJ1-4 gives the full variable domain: EAQVTQNPRYLITVTGKKLTVTCSQNMNHEYMSWYRQDPGLGLRQIYYSMNVEVTDKGDVPEGYKVSRKEKRNFPLILESPSPNQTSLYFCASSRSDRGNEKLFFGSGTQLSVL.

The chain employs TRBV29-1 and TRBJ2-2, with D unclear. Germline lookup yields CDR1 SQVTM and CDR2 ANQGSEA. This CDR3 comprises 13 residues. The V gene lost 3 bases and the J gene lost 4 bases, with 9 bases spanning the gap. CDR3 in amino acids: CSVDEVATGELFF. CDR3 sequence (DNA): TGCAGCGTTGATGAGGTGGCCACCGGGGAGCTGTTTTTT.

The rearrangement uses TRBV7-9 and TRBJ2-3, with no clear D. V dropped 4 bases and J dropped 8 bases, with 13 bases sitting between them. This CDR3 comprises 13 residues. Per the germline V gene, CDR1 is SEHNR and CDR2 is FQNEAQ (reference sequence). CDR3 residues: CASSSPLDGTQYF. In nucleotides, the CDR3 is TGTGCCAGCAGCTCCCCCCTAGATGGTACGCAGTATTTT.

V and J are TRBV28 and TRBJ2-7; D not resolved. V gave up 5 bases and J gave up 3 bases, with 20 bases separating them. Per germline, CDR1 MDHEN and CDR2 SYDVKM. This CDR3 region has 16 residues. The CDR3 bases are TGTGCCAGCAGTCCATTCCAAAACCAGAAAGACTACGAGCAGTACTTC. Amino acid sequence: CASSPFQNQKDYEQYF.

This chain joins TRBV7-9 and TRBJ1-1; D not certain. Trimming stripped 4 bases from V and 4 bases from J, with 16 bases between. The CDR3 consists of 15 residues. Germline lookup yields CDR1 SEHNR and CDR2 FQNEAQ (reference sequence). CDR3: CASSSETTGSTEAFF. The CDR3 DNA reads TGTGCCAGCAGCTCAGAGACCACGGGAAGCACTGAAGCTTTCTTT. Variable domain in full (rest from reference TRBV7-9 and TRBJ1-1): DTGVSQNPRHKITKRGQNVTFRCDPISEHNRLYWYRQTLGQGPEFLTYFQNEAQLEKSRLLSDRFSAERPKGSFSTLEIQRTEQGDSAMYLCASSSETTGSTEAFFGQGTRLTVV.

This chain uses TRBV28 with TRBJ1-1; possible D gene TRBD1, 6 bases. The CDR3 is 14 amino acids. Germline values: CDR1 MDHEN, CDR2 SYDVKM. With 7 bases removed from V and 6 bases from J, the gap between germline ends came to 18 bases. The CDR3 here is CASTSLGGGPEAFF. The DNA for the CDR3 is TGTGCCAGCACCTCTCTCGGGGGGGGCCCTGAAGCTTTCTTT.

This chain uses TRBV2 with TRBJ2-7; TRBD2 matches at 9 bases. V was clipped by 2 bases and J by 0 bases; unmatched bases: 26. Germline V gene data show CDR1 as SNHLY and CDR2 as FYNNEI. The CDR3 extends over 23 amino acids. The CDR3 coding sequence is TGTGCCAGCAGTGAACTTGGTTACAGGGCGGGGATAGCGGGAGTGACCAGCTCCTACGAGCAGTACTTC. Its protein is CASSELGYRAGIAGVTSSYEQYF.

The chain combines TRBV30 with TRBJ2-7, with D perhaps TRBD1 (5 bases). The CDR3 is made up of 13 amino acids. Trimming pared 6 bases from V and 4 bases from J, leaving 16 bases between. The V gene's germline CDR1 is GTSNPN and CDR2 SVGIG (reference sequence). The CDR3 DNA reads TGTGCCTGCCTTGGCTCCAGGGTGTACGAGCAGTACTTC. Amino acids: CACLGSRVYEQYF.

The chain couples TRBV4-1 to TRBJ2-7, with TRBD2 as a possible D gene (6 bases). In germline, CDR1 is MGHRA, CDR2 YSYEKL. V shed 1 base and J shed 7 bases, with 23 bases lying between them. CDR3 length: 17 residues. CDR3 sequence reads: CASSQGPLANPLEEQYF. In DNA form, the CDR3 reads TGCGCCAGCAGCCAAGGTCCTCTAGCGAACCCTTTGGAAGAGCAGTACTTC.

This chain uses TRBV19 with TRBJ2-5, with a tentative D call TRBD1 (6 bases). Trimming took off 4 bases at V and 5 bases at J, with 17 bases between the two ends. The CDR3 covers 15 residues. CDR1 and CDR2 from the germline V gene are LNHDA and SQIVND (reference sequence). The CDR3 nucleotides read TGTGCCAGTAGTAGTTACAGGGAGCCCAGGGAGACCCAGTACTTC. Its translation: CASSSYREPRETQYF.

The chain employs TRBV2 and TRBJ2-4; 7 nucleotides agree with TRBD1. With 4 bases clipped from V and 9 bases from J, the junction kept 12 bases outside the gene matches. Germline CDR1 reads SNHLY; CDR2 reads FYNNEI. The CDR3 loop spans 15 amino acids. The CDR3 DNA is TGTGCCAGCAGTGGAGGGGGCCTGGAGTTTGGCATTCAGTACTTC. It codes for CASSGGGLEFGIQYF.

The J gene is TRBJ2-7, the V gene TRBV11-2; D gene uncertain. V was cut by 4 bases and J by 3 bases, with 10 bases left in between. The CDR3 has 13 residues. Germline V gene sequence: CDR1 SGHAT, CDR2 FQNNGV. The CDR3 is CASSSPTVYEQYF. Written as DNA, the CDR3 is TGTGCCAGCAGCTCCCCTACAGTCTACGAGCAGTACTTC. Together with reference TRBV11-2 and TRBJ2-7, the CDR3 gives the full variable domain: EAGVAQSPRYKIIEKRQSVAFWCNPISGHATLYWYQQILGQGPKLLIQFQNNGVVDDSQLPKDRFSAERLKGVDSTLKIQPAKLEDSAVYLCASSSPTVYEQYFGPGTRLTVT.

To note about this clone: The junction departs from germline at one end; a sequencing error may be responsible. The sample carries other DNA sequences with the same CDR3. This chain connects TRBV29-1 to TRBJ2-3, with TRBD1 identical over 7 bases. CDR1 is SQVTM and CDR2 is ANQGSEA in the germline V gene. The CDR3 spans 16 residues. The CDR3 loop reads CSVEDRLRLSTDTQYF. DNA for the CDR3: TGCAGCGTTGAGGACAGGCTTCGTCTTAGCACAGATACACAGTATTTT.

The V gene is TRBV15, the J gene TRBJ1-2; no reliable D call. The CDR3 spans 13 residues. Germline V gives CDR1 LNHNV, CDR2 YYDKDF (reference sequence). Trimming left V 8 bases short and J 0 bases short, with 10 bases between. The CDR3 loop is CATRNTANYGYTF. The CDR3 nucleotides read TGTGCCACCCGAAACACAGCTAACTATGGCTACACCTTC.

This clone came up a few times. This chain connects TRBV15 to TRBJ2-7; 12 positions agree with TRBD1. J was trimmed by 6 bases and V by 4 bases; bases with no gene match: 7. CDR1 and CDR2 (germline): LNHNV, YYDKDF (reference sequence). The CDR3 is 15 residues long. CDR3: CATSTGQGALSEQYF. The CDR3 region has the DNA TGTGCCACCAGCACGGGACAGGGGGCACTATCCGAGCAGTACTTC.

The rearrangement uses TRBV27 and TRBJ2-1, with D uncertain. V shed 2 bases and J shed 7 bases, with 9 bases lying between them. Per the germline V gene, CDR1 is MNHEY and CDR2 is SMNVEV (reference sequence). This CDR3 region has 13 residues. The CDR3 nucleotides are TGTGCCAGCAGTTTAAGCCCGAGTAATGAGCAGTTCTTC. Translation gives CASSLSPSNEQFF.

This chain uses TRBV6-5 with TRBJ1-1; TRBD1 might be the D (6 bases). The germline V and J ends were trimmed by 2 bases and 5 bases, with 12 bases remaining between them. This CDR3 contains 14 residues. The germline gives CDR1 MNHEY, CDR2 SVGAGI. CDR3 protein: CASSYRQAVTEAFF. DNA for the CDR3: TGTGCCAGCAGTTACAGACAGGCTGTAACTGAAGCTTTCTTT.

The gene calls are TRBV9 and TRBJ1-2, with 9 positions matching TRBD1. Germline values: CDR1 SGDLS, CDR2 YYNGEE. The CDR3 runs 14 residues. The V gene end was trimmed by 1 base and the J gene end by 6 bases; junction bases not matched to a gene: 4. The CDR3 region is CASSVPGQGNGYTF. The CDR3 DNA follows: TGTGCCAGCAGCGTACCCGGACAGGGGAATGGCTACACCTTC.

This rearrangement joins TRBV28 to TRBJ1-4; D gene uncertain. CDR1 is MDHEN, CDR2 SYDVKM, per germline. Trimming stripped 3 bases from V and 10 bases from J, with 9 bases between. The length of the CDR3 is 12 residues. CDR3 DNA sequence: TGTGCCAGCAGTTTCCGTCTCGGAAAACTGTTTTTT. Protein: CASSFRLGKLFF.

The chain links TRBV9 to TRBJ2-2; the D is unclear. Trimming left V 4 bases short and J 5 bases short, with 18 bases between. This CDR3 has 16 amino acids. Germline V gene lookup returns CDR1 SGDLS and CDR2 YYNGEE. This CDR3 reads CASSPTVAPLTGELFF. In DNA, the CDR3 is TGTGCCAGCAGCCCCACGGTAGCCCCCTTGACCGGGGAGCTGTTTTTT.

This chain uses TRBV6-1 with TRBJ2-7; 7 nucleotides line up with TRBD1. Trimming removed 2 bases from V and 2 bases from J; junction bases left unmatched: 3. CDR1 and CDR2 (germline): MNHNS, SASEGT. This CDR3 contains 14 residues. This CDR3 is CASSERQGPYEQYF. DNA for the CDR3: TGTGCCAGCAGTGAAAGACAGGGACCCTACGAGCAGTACTTC.

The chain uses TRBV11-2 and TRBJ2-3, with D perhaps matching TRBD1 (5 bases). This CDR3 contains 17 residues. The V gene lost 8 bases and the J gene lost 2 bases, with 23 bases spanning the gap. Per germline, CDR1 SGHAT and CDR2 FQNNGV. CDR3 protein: CASLHDSTEDFTDTQYF. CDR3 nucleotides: TGTGCCAGCCTACACGACTCGACAGAAGATTTCACAGATACGCAGTATTTT.

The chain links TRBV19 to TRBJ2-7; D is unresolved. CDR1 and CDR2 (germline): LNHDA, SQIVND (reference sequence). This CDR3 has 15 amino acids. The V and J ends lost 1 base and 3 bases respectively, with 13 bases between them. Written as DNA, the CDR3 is TGTGCCAGTAGTATAGTAGGCGGCCCCGGCTACGAGCAGTACTTC. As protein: CASSIVGGPGYEQYF.

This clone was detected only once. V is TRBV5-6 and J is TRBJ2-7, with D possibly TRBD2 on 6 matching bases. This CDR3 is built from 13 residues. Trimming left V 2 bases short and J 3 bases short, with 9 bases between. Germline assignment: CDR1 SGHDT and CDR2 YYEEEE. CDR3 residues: CASSFWGGYEQYF. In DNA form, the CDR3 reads TGTGCCAGCAGCTTTTGGGGAGGCTACGAGCAGTACTTC.

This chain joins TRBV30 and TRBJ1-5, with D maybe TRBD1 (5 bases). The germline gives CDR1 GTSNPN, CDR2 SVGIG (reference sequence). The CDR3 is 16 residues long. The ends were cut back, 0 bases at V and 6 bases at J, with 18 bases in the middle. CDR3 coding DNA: TGTGCCTGGAGTGTAAAGGGTCCGGGGAGGGGTCAGCCCCAGCATTTT. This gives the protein CAWSVKGPGRGQPQHF.

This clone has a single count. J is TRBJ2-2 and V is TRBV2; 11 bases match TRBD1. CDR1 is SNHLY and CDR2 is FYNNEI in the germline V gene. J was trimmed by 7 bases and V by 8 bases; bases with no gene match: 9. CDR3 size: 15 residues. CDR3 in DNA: TGTGCCAGCCAAGCCGGACAGGGGGCGAACGGGGAGCTGTTTTTT. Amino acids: CASQAGQGANGELFF. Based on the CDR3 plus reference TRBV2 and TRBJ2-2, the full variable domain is EPEVTQTPSHQVTQMGQEVILRCVPISNHLYFYWYRQILGQKVEFLVSFYNNEISEKSEIFDDQFSVERPDGSNFTLKIRSTKLEDSAMYFCASQAGQGANGELFFGEGSRLTVL.

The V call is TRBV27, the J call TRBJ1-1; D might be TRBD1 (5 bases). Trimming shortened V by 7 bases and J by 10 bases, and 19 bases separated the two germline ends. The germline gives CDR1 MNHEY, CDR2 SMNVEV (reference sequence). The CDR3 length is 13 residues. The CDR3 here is CASTNYGGTAAFF. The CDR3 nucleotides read TGTGCCAGCACCAATTATGGGGGGACGGCAGCTTTCTTT.